Listed below are T cell receptor beta chains from one sample, sequenced in a study of cytomegalovirus exposure and HLA in healthy donors. Clones were sequenced by immunoSEQ multiplex PCR, and TCRdb holds only the in-frame ones, with some missing. Seen in this sample are tens of thousands of clones; the ten most common clones hold approximately 15%. The source material was PBMCs. The receptors originated from a male donor in good health and CMV-seropositive. The CDR3 runs from the conserved cysteine through the conserved F or W. Each record gives: J gene, V gene, D gene, CDR3 protein, CDR3 DNA. The D gene is left open where the match is weak.

j_gene: TRBJ2-1
v_gene: TRBV7-2
d_gene: .
CDR3aa: CASSEATAYNEQFF
CDR3nt: TGTGCCAGCAGCGAGGCGACAGCTTACAATGAGCAGTTCTTC

j_gene: TRBJ2-1
v_gene: TRBV7-6
d_gene: .
CDR3aa: CASSSSGSVNEQFF
CDR3nt: TGTGCCAGCAGCTCATCCGGGTCGGTCAATGAGCAGTTCTTC

j_gene: TRBJ1-6
v_gene: TRBV11-2
d_gene: .
CDR3aa: CASSLLGAGRRSPLHF
CDR3nt: TGTGCCAGCAGCTTATTGGGTGCAGGGAGGAGGTCACCCCTCCACTTT

j_gene: TRBJ1-2
v_gene: TRBV7-8
d_gene: .
CDR3aa: CASSQHRAYGYTF
CDR3nt: TGTGCCAGCAGTCAACACAGAGCTTATGGCTACACCTTC

j_gene: TRBJ2-7
v_gene: TRBV2
d_gene: .
CDR3aa: CASSVSEVYEQYF
CDR3nt: TGTGCCAGCAGTGTCTCGGAGGTCTACGAGCAGTACTTC

j_gene: TRBJ1-2
v_gene: TRBV6-1
d_gene: TRBD1
CDR3aa: CASRETGGRGYTF
CDR3nt: TGTGCCAGCAGGGAGACAGGGGGTCGTGGCTACACCTTC

j_gene: TRBJ2-2
v_gene: TRBV27
d_gene: TRBD1
CDR3aa: CASSAQGAGELFF
CDR3nt: TGTGCCAGCAGTGCCCAGGGGGCCGGGGAGCTGTTTTTT

j_gene: TRBJ1-5
v_gene: TRBV30
d_gene: .
CDR3aa: CAWRAGWASAQHF
CDR3nt: TGTGCCTGGAGGGCAGGGTGGGCTTCAGCCCAGCATTTT

j_gene: TRBJ1-2
v_gene: TRBV2
d_gene: .
CDR3aa: CASSVGGIGRTF
CDR3nt: TGTGCCAGCAGTGTAGGGGGTATAGGGCGCACCTTC

j_gene: TRBJ2-1
v_gene: TRBV19
d_gene: .
CDR3aa: CASSIGRPTYNEQFF
CDR3nt: TGTGCCAGTAGTATTGGCAGGCCCACCTACAATGAGCAGTTCTTC

j_gene: TRBJ1-5
v_gene: TRBV18
d_gene: .
CDR3aa: CASSAGSDQPQHF
CDR3nt: TGTGCCAGCTCGGCAGGGTCCGATCAGCCCCAGCATTTT

j_gene: TRBJ2-7
v_gene: TRBV7-9
d_gene: TRBD2
CDR3aa: CASSPGLAGTYEQYF
CDR3nt: TGTGCCAGCAGTCCGGGACTAGCGGGTACCTACGAGCAGTACTTC

j_gene: TRBJ1-2
v_gene: TRBV4-3
d_gene: .
CDR3aa: CASSQDSGSNYGYTF
CDR3nt: TGCGCCAGCAGCCAAGATTCCGGGAGCAACTATGGCTACACCTTC

j_gene: TRBJ1-1
v_gene: TRBV6-1
d_gene: .
CDR3aa: CASQIRVNTEAFF
CDR3nt: TGTGCCAGCCAGATCCGGGTGAACACTGAAGCTTTCTTT